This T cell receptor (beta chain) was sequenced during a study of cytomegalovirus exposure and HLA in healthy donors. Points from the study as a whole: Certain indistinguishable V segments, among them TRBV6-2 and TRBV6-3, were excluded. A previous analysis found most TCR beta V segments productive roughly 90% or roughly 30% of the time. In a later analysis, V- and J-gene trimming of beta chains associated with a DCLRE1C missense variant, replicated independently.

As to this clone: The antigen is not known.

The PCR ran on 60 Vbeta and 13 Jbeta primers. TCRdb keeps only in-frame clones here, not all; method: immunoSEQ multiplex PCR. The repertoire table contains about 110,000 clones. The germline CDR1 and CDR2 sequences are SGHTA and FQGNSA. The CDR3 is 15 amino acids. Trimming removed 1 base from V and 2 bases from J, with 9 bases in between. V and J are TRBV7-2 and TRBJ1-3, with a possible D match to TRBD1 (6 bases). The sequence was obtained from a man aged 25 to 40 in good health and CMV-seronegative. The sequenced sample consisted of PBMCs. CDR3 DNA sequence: TGTGCCAGCAGCTTAGTAGGGACAACTGGAAACACCATATATTTT. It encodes CASSLVGTTGNTIYF. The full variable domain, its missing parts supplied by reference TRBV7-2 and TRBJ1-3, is GAGVSQSPSNKVTEKGKDVELRCDPISGHTALYWYRQSLGQGLEFLIYFQGNSAPDKSGLPSDRFSAERTGGSVSTLTIQRTQQEDSAVYLCASSLVGTTGNTIYFGEGSWLTVV.